The clone carrying this T cell receptor beta chain was seen more than once but under ten times. Its target is unknown. TCRdb reprocessed the RT-PCR reads with MiXCR, giving one entry per CDR3 protein. The sample comprises hundreds of thousands of distinct CDR3 sequences, roughly 8.2% of which are singletons, and roughly 13% rests with the top ten. The entry originates in a study of response to subunit inactivated influenza vaccine. This CDR3 contains 14 residues. Per the germline V gene, CDR1 is SNHLY and CDR2 is FYNNEI. Trimming removed 4 bases at V and 5 bases at J, with 11 bases between. Overall study results and limits: It was the authors' suggestion that each seasonal influenza vaccination recruits few new T cells.

The chain has TRBV2 and TRBJ2-2; D is ambiguous. The receptor was derived from a man in his fifties or sixties who received an inactivated influenza vaccine. This sample comprised PBMCs from blood, obtained around 2 years after vaccination. The CDR3 is CASSVGEATGELFF. CDR3 sequence (DNA): TGTGCCAGCAGTGTTGGGGAAGCGACCGGGGAGCTGTTTTTT.